The 27 T cell receptor beta chains in this list originate from one sample, sequenced in a study of blood T cells in healthy people across ages. Combining a sample-barcoded 5' primer with a J-beta primer mix, a second PCR ran for roughly 7 to 12 cycles. TCRdb reanalysed the 5' RACE reads using MiXCR and keeps one entry per CDR3 protein. The sample has fewer than 650,000 distinct CDR3 sequences; about 26% are singletons. The same specimen was also included in a second study, on T cells of mothers and their children.

Sequencing input: blood. The receptors were sampled from a boy between 2 and 15 years old in good health.

The chain links TRBV29-1 to TRBJ2-1; 10 bases map to TRBD2. There are 14 residues in the CDR3. V was pared by 4 bases and J by 10 bases, with 10 bases of the junction left unmatched. Per the germline V gene, CDR1 is SQVTM and CDR2 is ANQGSEA. The CDR3 DNA follows: TGCAGCGTTGCAAGCCTAGCGGGAGTTGACGAGCAGTTCTTC. Translated, it gives CSVASLAGVDEQFF.

The chain couples TRBV5-1 to TRBJ1-6, with D perhaps matching TRBD1 (6 bases). The CDR3 loop spans 14 amino acids. Between the trimmed V and J ends, which lost 4 bases and 10 bases, there was a span of 15 bases. Germline V gene sequence: CDR1 SGHRS, CDR2 YFSETQ. The CDR3 loop reads CASSLDSLGSPLHF. The DNA for the CDR3 is TGCGCCAGCAGCCTGGACAGCCTTGGGTCACCCCTCCACTTT.

V gene TRBV10-3 combines with J gene TRBJ2-2; 9 nucleotides align to TRBD1. CDR1 and CDR2 from the germline V gene are ENHRY and SYGVKD. The CDR3 contains 14 residues. V was clipped by 6 bases and J by 3 bases; unmatched bases: 2. CDR3 nucleotides: TGTGCCATCAGCCGGGACAGGGACACCGGGGAGCTGTTTTTT. This gives the protein CAISRDRDTGELFF.

J is TRBJ2-5 and V is TRBV9; 9 positions match TRBD2. This CDR3 is 16 amino acids long. After removal of 3 bases from V and 2 bases from J, the junction contained 8 bases not matched to a gene. In germline, CDR1 is SGDLS, CDR2 YYNGEE. CDR3 nucleotide sequence: TGTGCCAGCAGCGAGGGTAGCGGGGGCTCACAAGAGACCCAGTACTTC. This codes for CASSEGSGGSQETQYF.

The chain links TRBV7-2 to TRBJ1-4; possibly TRBD1 for D (5 bases). V was trimmed by 6 bases and J by 0 bases, leaving 14 bases between them. The V gene's germline CDR1 is SGHTA and CDR2 FQGNSA. The CDR3 is 16 residues long. In nucleotides, the CDR3 is TGTGCCAGCAGTCCCTCTCTAGGGGCAACTAATGAAAAACTGTTTTTT. Translating it yields CASSPSLGATNEKLFF.

This chain uses TRBV24-1 with TRBJ2-1, with TRBD2 matching over 9 bases. CDR3 length: 15 amino acids. The V and J ends lost 4 bases and 6 bases, in that order; junction bases with no gene match: 6. Germline CDR1 is KGHDR and CDR2 is SFDVKD. The CDR3 region has the DNA TGTGCCACCAGTGACCAGCGGGGGGAAGGCAATGAGCAGTTCTTC. Translating it yields CATSDQRGEGNEQFF.

This clonotype was seen only once. The J gene is TRBJ2-5, the V gene TRBV20-1, with 14 bases that match TRBD2. Gene TRBJ2-1 matches the end of the DNA better, so the J call may be wrong. The germline V gene encodes CDR1 DFQATT and CDR2 SNEGSKA (reference sequence). This CDR3 contains 14 residues. DNA for the CDR3: TGCAGTGCGCCGGGGACTAGCGGGGGTAATGAGCAGTTCTTC. Translation: CSAPGTSGGNEQFF.

V usage is TRBV27 and J usage is TRBJ2-3; 7 bases align to TRBD2. The junction had 10 bases not matched to a gene; V was cut back by 2 bases and J by 5 bases. Per the germline V gene, CDR1 is MNHEY and CDR2 is SMNVEV (reference sequence). This CDR3 comprises 16 residues. DNA of the CDR3: TGTGCCAGCAGTTTAGGAGGACTGCTAGCGGTAGATACGCAGTATTTT. Translating it yields CASSLGGLLAVDTQYF.

This rearrangement joins TRBV7-2 to TRBJ1-5; D gene unclear. Per germline, CDR1 SGHTA and CDR2 FQGNSA. The V and J ends lost 5 bases and 4 bases respectively, with 9 bases between them. CDR3 length equals 13 residues. As DNA, the CDR3 is TGTGCCAGCAGCGACGGACCTAATCAGCCCCAGCATTTT. As protein: CASSDGPNQPQHF.

The chain employs TRBV12-3 or TRBV12-4 and TRBJ1-1; D is ambiguous. This CDR3 contains 16 residues. The V end lost 0 bases, the J end lost 0 bases, and 11 bases lay between the germline ends. CDR3 sequence (DNA): TGTGCCAGCAGTTTAGCGCGACTTTCCCTGAACACTGAAGCTTTCTTT. It specifies CASSLARLSLNTEAFF.

CDR3 in amino acids: CASSPRRLAGAETQYF. CDR3 coding DNA: TGTGCCAGCTCACCACGTCGTCTAGCGGGAGCAGAGACCCAGTACTTC. The rearrangement links TRBV18 to TRBJ2-5; 10 positions agree with TRBD2. V dropped 1 base and J dropped 4; count of bases not matched to a gene: 6. Germline V CDR1 and CDR2: KGHSH, LQKENI. This CDR3 has 16 amino acids. Variable domain in full (rest from reference TRBV18 and TRBJ2-5): NAGVMQNPRHLVRRRGQEARLRCSPMKGHSHVYWYRQLPEEGLKFMVYLQKENIIDESGMPKERFSAEFPKEGPSILRIQQVVRGDSAAYFCASSPRRLAGAETQYFGPGTRLLVL.

This clonotype has a count of ten or more. V is TRBV7-2 and J is TRBJ2-3, with D unclear. Trimming took off 1 base at V and 3 bases at J, with 5 bases between the two ends. CDR3 length: 13 amino acids. Looked up from germline, CDR1 is SGHTA and CDR2 is FQGNSA. CDR3 coding DNA: TGTGCCAGCAGCTTAGGAGCAACAGATACGCAGTATTTT. This translates into CASSLGATDTQYF. Combining the CDR3 with reference TRBV7-2 and TRBJ2-3 gives the whole variable domain GAGVSQSPSNKVTEKGKDVELRCDPISGHTALYWYRQSLGQGLEFLIYFQGNSAPDKSGLPSDRFSAERTGGSVSTLTIQRTQQEDSAVYLCASSLGATDTQYFGPGTRLTVL.

CDR3 loop: CASSGAGGLKGTQYF. For the CDR3, the DNA is TGCGCCAGCAGTGGAGCGGGGGGGCTTAAGGGGACCCAGTACTTC. The chain carries TRBV10-2 and TRBJ2-1; TRBD2 aligns across 10 bases. The J call may be in error: the DNA end matches TRBJ2-5 better. The CDR3 has 15 residues. Germline CDR1 and CDR2: WSHSY and SAAADI.

This clonotype was recorded a few times. The rearrangement links TRBV5-1 to TRBJ2-5, with TRBD1 matching 9 bases. The DNA end is a closer match to TRBJ2-7, so the J assignment may be wrong. Germline V gene sequence: CDR1 SGHRS, CDR2 YFSETQ. This CDR3 has 13 residues. CDR3 sequence: CASGRQGVDEQYF. As DNA, the CDR3 is TGCGCCAGCGGACGACAGGGGGTTGACGAGCAGTACTTC.

This clonotype has a handful of counts. The CDR3 here is CASSGYRGHNYGYTF. The CDR3 DNA follows: TGTGCCAGCAGTGGATACAGGGGGCATAACTATGGCTACACCTTC. The gene calls are TRBV25-1 and TRBJ1-2, with 9 bases identical to TRBD1. In germline, CDR1 is MGHDK, CDR2 SYGVNS. Trimming took 4 bases from V and 1 from J; bases not matched to a gene: 4. The CDR3 is 15 amino acids.

This rearrangement joins TRBV20-1 to TRBJ2-1; 8 bases are shared with TRBD2. This CDR3 region has 15 residues. Trimming removed 5 bases from V and 0 bases from J; junction bases left unmatched: 6. CDR1 is DFQATT and CDR2 is SNEGSKA in the germline V gene (reference sequence). CDR3 sequence: CSAFSGDSSYNEQFF. CDR3 DNA sequence: TGCAGTGCTTTTAGCGGGGATAGCTCCTACAATGAGCAGTTCTTC.

This clonotype was observed a handful of times. The chain couples TRBV7-3 to TRBJ2-6, with D possibly TRBD1 on 5 matching bases. V lost 2 bases to trimming and J lost 2 bases, with 7 bases between them. The CDR3 length is 15 residues. Germline V gene data show CDR1 as SGHTA and CDR2 as FQGTGA. CDR3 sequence reads: CASSLQGPGANVLTF. Here the CDR3 DNA reads TGTGCCAGCAGCTTACAGGGCCCTGGGGCCAACGTCCTGACTTTC. Drawing the rest from reference TRBV7-3 and TRBJ2-6, the complete variable domain is GAGVSQTPSNKVTEKGKYVELRCDPISGHTALYWYRQSLGQGPEFLIYFQGTGAADDSGLPNDRFFAVRPEGSVSTLKIQRTERGDSAVYLCASSLQGPGANVLTFGAGSRLTVL.

This clonotype occurred a few times. This chain links TRBV5-5 with TRBJ2-4, with D possibly being TRBD2 (5 bases). Germline V lookup: CDR1 SGHKS, CDR2 YYEKEE (reference sequence). This CDR3 has 16 residues. Trimming took 2 bases from V and 0 from J, leaving 12 bases between them. The DNA of the CDR3 is TGTGCCAGCAGCTTTGGGGAGTTTCTAGCCAAAAACATTCAGTACTTC. It translates to CASSFGEFLAKNIQYF.

V is TRBV20-1 and J is TRBJ1-2; the match to TRBD1 covers 7 bases. V trimming: 5 bases; J trimming: 3 bases; junction bases outside the gene matches: 6. The CDR3 runs 13 residues. Germline V gene sequence: CDR1 DFQATT, CDR2 SNEGSKA (reference sequence). In DNA, the CDR3 is TGCAGTGCTCGGACAGGAACCGACTATGGCTACACCTTC. Amino acid sequence: CSARTGTDYGYTF.

The CDR3 spells CASSGRNYEQYF. The CDR3 DNA sequence: TGCGCCAGCAGCGGGAGGAACTACGAGCAGTACTTC. J is TRBJ2-7 and V is TRBV5-1; possible D gene TRBD2, 6 bases. Deletions cut 4 bases from V and 3 bases from J, with 8 bases between. Per germline, CDR1 SGHRS and CDR2 YFSETQ. The CDR3 extends over 12 amino acids.

J is TRBJ2-7 and V is TRBV6-1; 10 nucleotides align to TRBD1. V dropped 4 bases and J dropped 1; count of bases not matched to a gene: 1. CDR3 length equals 14 residues. CDR1 and CDR2 from the germline V gene are MNHNS and SASEGT. As DNA, the CDR3 is TGTGCCAGCAGTGCGGACAGGGGGTCCTACGAGCAGTACTTC. This gives the protein CASSADRGSYEQYF.

The chain is built from TRBV2 and TRBJ2-3; perhaps TRBD1 as D (5 bases). Germline loops: CDR1 SNHLY, CDR2 FYNNEI. This CDR3 region has 15 residues. Trimming shortened V by 6 bases and J by 5 bases, and 18 bases separated the two germline ends. The chain's CDR3 is CASRGYRRRVDTQYF. The DNA of the CDR3 is TGTGCCAGCAGGGGGTACAGGAGAAGGGTAGATACGCAGTATTTT.

The rearrangement joins TRBV7-2 to TRBJ2-1; 13 bases align to TRBD2. This CDR3 has 14 residues. The V and J ends lost 5 bases and 15 bases, in that order; junction bases with no gene match: 10. In germline, CDR1 is SGHTA, CDR2 FQGNSA. This CDR3 is CASSQTGLAGVPFF. The CDR3 nucleotides are TGTGCCAGCAGCCAAACTGGACTAGCGGGGGTTCCGTTCTTC.

The V and J genes are TRBV20-1 and TRBJ2-7; 9 bases match TRBD1. The CDR3 runs 13 residues. The trim removed 5 bases at V and 1 base at J, leaving 3 bases unmatched. CDR1 DFQATT and CDR2 SNEGSKA come from the germline V gene (reference sequence). The CDR3 loop reads CSAPGTGSYEQYF. CDR3 in DNA: TGCAGTGCTCCCGGGACAGGGTCCTACGAGCAGTACTTC.

A few counts support this clonotype. The V gene is TRBV20-1, the J gene TRBJ2-5, with 12 bases aligning to TRBD2. The DNA end lines up better with TRBJ2-7; the J call may be wrong. Germline lookup yields CDR1 DFQATT and CDR2 SNEGSKA (reference sequence). This CDR3 region has 14 residues. The CDR3 reads CSAGGLAGHYEQYF. The CDR3 bases are TGCAGTGCAGGCGGACTAGCGGGGCACTACGAGCAGTACTTC.

The chain uses TRBV20-1 and TRBJ2-3; 11 bases align to TRBD2. V was pared by 5 bases and J by 3 bases, with 10 bases of the junction left unmatched. This CDR3 spans 16 amino acids. Germline CDR1 and CDR2: DFQATT and SNEGSKA (reference sequence). The DNA of the CDR3 is TGCAGTGCTCGACTTAGCGGGGGGGCCAATACAGATACGCAGTATTTT. Encoded protein: CSARLSGGANTDTQYF.

CDR3 sequence (DNA): TGTGCCAGCAGTTCAGAGGGTGTCCTATCACCCCTCCACTTT. Translation gives CASSSEGVLSPLHF. The chain uses TRBV12-3 or TRBV12-4 and TRBJ1-6; D not certain. Trimming cost V 4 bases and J 10 bases, with 14 bases left between them. The CDR3 has 14 residues.